In this sample, the clone carrying this TCR beta chain turned up a few times. This record belongs to a study of STAT5B mutations in CD4+ large granular lymphocyte leukemia. TCRdb's table, derived via immunoSEQ multiplex PCR, lists solely in-frame clones and lacks some. This table holds approximately 30,000 clones, 80% to 90% found once. V was pared by 3 bases and J by 0 bases, with 3 bases between. The germline V gene encodes CDR1 SGHDT and CDR2 YYEEEE. The CDR3 runs 12 residues. The sequenced material came from CD4+ T cells from blood buffy coats. The TCR originated in a human donor in good health. The rearrangement joins TRBV5-6 to TRBJ1-2; D is undetermined. This CDR3 is CASSYTNYGYTF. The CDR3 DNA sequence: TGTGCCAGCAGCTACACTAACTATGGCTACACCTTC. Full variable domain (rest looked up from reference TRBV5-6 and TRBJ1-2): DAGVTQSPTHLIKTRGQQVTLRCSPKSGHDTVSWYQQALGQGPQFIFQYYEEEERQRGNFPDRFSGHQFPNYSSELNVNALLLGDSALYLCASSYTNYGYTFGSGTRLTVV.